This T cell receptor beta chain was observed in a study of T and B cells in COVID-19 patients. Study information: Peripheral blood came from COVID-19 patients with active infection or after recovery.

Blood genomic DNA input for TRB amplification was roughly 230-550 ng. V lost 8 bases to trimming and J lost 0 bases, with 14 bases between them. From germline, CDR1 is MNHNS and CDR2 SASEGT. The CDR3 spans 15 residues. Study findings and constraints: Patients with COVID-19 reportedly showed strongly skewed T cell receptor beta variable and joining gene usage. Early severe-case samples and blood from mildly ill patients during symptoms were in short supply. Exclusive to the recovered cohort were some 2,300 TCR clusters, some 32 of them with low generation probability.

Multiplex PCR with BIOMED2 TRB-A/B primer pools amplified TRB rearrangements. TCRdb re-called the multiplex PCR reads with MiXCR, one entry per CDR3 protein. In the table there are more than 3,000 distinct CDR3 sequences, roughly 21% of which are singletons. Relative to its sample, this clonotype is medium-sized. Its cognate antigen is unknown. The TCR comes from a human donor with active COVID-19. V and J are TRBV6-1 and TRBJ1-5; a weak D match, TRBD1 (6 bases). The source material was blood. The CDR3 DNA reads as TGTGCCAGCTTACAGGGTCAAAATAGCAATCAGCCCCAGCATTTT. Amino acid sequence: CASLQGQNSNQPQHF.